This is a list of T cell receptor beta chains from one sample in a study of cytomegalovirus exposure and HLA in healthy donors. Clones were read by immunoSEQ multiplex PCR, and TCRdb kept only the in-frame ones, dropping some. Of 100,000 to 150,000 clones in the sample, under 85% were seen once. The sequencing sample was made of PBMCs. These receptors were obtained from a male donor in good health and CMV-seropositive. The CDR3 runs from the conserved cysteine through the conserved F or W. Each record gives: D gene, CDR3 length, V gene, J gene, clone size, CDR3 protein, CDR3 DNA. D genes are given only for firm matches. Clone size is not always given. Where it is, it says once, few, many or a class for expanded clones.

d_call: TRBD1
cdr3_length: 14
v_call: TRBV5-1
j_call: TRBJ1-2
clone_size: -
cdr3_aa: CASSSGQGEYGYTF
cdr3_nt: TGCGCCAGCAGCTCGGGACAGGGGGAGTATGGCTACACCTTC

d_call: TRBD1
cdr3_length: 14
v_call: TRBV6-4
j_call: TRBJ1-4
clone_size: few
cdr3_aa: CASSPGTENEKLFF
cdr3_nt: TGTGCCAGCAGTCCCGGGACAGAGAATGAAAAACTGTTTTTT

d_call: -
cdr3_length: 13
v_call: TRBV6-1
j_call: TRBJ1-5
clone_size: -
cdr3_aa: CASTPGVHQPQHF
cdr3_nt: TGTGCCAGCACCCCAGGGGTCCATCAGCCCCAGCATTTT

d_call: -
cdr3_length: 14
v_call: TRBV2
j_call: TRBJ1-3
clone_size: -
cdr3_aa: CASSQGGSGNTIYF
cdr3_nt: TGTGCCAGCAGCCAGGGAGGGTCTGGAAACACCATATATTTT

d_call: -
cdr3_length: 13
v_call: TRBV6-4
j_call: TRBJ2-2
clone_size: -
cdr3_aa: CASSDLGSGELFF
cdr3_nt: TGTGCCAGCAGTGACTTAGGTTCCGGGGAGCTGTTTTTT

d_call: -
cdr3_length: 14
v_call: TRBV27
j_call: TRBJ2-5
clone_size: -
cdr3_aa: CASSTTGLWETQYF
cdr3_nt: TGTGCCAGCAGTACTACAGGGCTTTGGGAGACCCAGTACTTC

d_call: -
cdr3_length: 14
v_call: TRBV2
j_call: TRBJ2-1
clone_size: -
cdr3_aa: CASSGRGESYEQFF
cdr3_nt: TGTGCCAGCAGTGGGCGGGGAGAAAGCTATGAGCAGTTCTTC

d_call: TRBD1
cdr3_length: 16
v_call: TRBV11-2
j_call: TRBJ1-2
clone_size: once
cdr3_aa: CASSLDLIKDRGDYTF
cdr3_nt: TGTGCCAGCAGCTTAGATCTAATAAAGGACAGGGGGGACTACACCTTC

d_call: -
cdr3_length: 15
v_call: TRBV28
j_call: TRBJ1-2
clone_size: -
cdr3_aa: CASSPPLKATYGYTF
cdr3_nt: TGTGCCAGCAGCCCCCCCCTCAAAGCTACCTATGGCTACACCTTC

d_call: -
cdr3_length: 12
v_call: TRBV11-1
j_call: TRBJ1-2
clone_size: -
cdr3_aa: CASSPGQHGYTF
cdr3_nt: TGTGCCAGCAGCCCAGGACAGCATGGCTACACCTTC

d_call: -
cdr3_length: 11
v_call: TRBV6-5
j_call: TRBJ1-1
clone_size: -
cdr3_aa: CASIMNTEAFF
cdr3_nt: TGTGCCAGCATCATGAACACTGAAGCTTTCTTT